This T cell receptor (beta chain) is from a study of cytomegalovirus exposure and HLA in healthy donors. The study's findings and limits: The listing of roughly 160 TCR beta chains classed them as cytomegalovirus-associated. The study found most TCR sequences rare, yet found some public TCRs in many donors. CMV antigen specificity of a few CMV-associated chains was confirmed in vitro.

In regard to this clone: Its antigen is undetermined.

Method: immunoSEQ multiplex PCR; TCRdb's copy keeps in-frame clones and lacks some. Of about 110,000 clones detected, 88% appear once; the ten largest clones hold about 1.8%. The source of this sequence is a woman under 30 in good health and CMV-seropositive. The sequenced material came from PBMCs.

The CDR3, as DNA: TGTGCCAGCAGCGTAGGTGCAGGGTTGTACTCACCCCTCCACTTT. It yields the protein CASSVGAGLYSPLHF. V gene TRBV9 combines with J gene TRBJ1-6, with D possibly being TRBD1 (5 bases). Germline CDR1 is SGDLS and CDR2 is YYNGEE. The V and J ends lost 0 bases and 10 bases respectively, with 14 bases between them. The CDR3 spans 15 residues.